One sample yielded the 25 T cell receptor beta chains listed below, sequenced in a study of cytomegalovirus exposure and HLA in healthy donors. Vbeta (60) and Jbeta (13) primers were used in the PCR. The table came from immunoSEQ multiplex PCR; TCRdb's copy has only in-frame clones and leaves some out. The table lists about 120,000 clones, roughly 80% of them singletons, with approximately 4% in the top ten. The material sequenced was PBMCs. The receptor set was obtained from a man between 18 and 35 years old in good health and CMV-seropositive.

J is TRBJ1-1 and V is TRBV30, with D possibly matching TRBD1 (6 bases). CDR1 and CDR2 from the germline V gene are GTSNPN and SVGIG (reference sequence). The length of the CDR3 is 12 residues. The ends were cut back, 8 bases at V and 4 bases at J, with 14 bases in the middle. CDR3 residues: CAGKHRVTEAFF. The CDR3 DNA follows: TGTGCCGGAAAGCACAGGGTCACTGAAGCTTTCTTT.

This clone showed up just a few times. The chain carries TRBV6-4 and TRBJ2-3, with D perhaps matching TRBD2 (6 bases). The CDR3 is 15 residues long. Germline V gives CDR1 MRHNA, CDR2 SNTAGT. V dropped 2 bases and J dropped 6 bases, with 15 bases sitting between them. As DNA, the CDR3 is TGTGCCAGCAGTGACGCTCCCGGGGGAACCGATACGCAGTATTTT. It specifies CASSDAPGGTDTQYF.

This clone was seen a few times. This chain joins TRBV12-5 and TRBJ1-1; TRBD1 matches at 9 bases. The CDR3 totals 17 residues. The V segment lost 1 base and the J segment 3 bases; nucleotides outside the gene matches: 9. CDR1 and CDR2 from the germline V gene are LGHNT and FRNRAP. The CDR3 DNA reads TGTGCTAGTGGTTTGGGGACAGGGGTCGGTTCGGACACTGAAGCTTTCTTT. This gives the protein CASGLGTGVGSDTEAFF.

The V call is TRBV29-1, the J call TRBJ1-1, with 7 bases fitting TRBD1. The CDR3 is 13 residues long. With 1 base clipped from V and 5 bases from J, the junction kept 4 bases outside the gene matches. CDR1 is SQVTM, CDR2 ANQGSEA, per germline. As DNA, the CDR3 is TGCAGCGTTGAAGTGGGGACAGCAACTGAAGCTTTCTTT. This encodes CSVEVGTATEAFF.

This clone has more than one count but fewer than ten. The rearrangement uses TRBV10-3 and TRBJ1-5; weak D call: TRBD1 (5 bases). The CDR3 sequence is 14 residues long. Trimming took 6 bases from V and 0 from J, leaving 9 bases between them. Per germline, CDR1 ENHRY and CDR2 SYGVKD. The chain's CDR3 is CAIRPQGSNQPQHF. DNA of the CDR3: TGTGCCATCAGACCCCAGGGTAGCAATCAGCCCCAGCATTTT.

The V call is TRBV6-1, the J call TRBJ1-2; perhaps TRBD1 as D (6 bases). V lost 5 bases and J lost 4, with 14 bases in between. In germline, CDR1 is MNHNS, CDR2 SASEGT. The CDR3 extends over 14 amino acids. The CDR3 nucleotides read TGTGCCAGCAGTACAAGCGGACAGTTCTATGGCTACACCTTC. This codes for CASSTSGQFYGYTF.

The rearrangement joins TRBV5-4 to TRBJ2-2; 11 bases agree with TRBD2. V lost 0 bases, J lost 5 bases, and 3 bases stayed unmatched. CDR3 size: 16 residues. CDR1 SGHNT and CDR2 YYREEE come from the germline V gene (reference sequence). This CDR3 is CASSLVSSGGTGELFF. CDR3 sequence (DNA): TGTGCCAGCAGCTTGGTGTCTAGCGGGGGGACCGGGGAGCTGTTTTTT.

The chain joins TRBV11-2 to TRBJ1-6, with D hard to call. V lost 0 bases and J 11 bases, leaving 11 bases between the germline ends. Germline V lookup: CDR1 SGHAT, CDR2 FQNNGV. This CDR3 spans 14 amino acids. Written as DNA, the CDR3 is TGTGCCAGCAGCTTAGAAGGCCAGCGTGCACCCCTCCACTTT. It is translated as CASSLEGQRAPLHF.

V is TRBV19 and J is TRBJ1-2, with D maybe TRBD1 (6 bases). V was cut by 5 bases and J by 8 bases, with 18 bases left in between. CDR1 and CDR2 from the germline V gene are LNHDA and SQIVND (reference sequence). The CDR3 is 14 residues long. The CDR3 coding sequence is TGTGCCAGTAGTTTAACCAGGGGAATGGGCGGCTACACCTTC. Amino acid sequence: CASSLTRGMGGYTF.

This chain joins TRBV27 and TRBJ2-2; 11 nucleotides match TRBD1. Germline V lookup: CDR1 MNHEY, CDR2 SMNVEV (reference sequence). This CDR3 comprises 15 residues. J was trimmed by 4 bases and V by 5 bases; bases with no gene match: 3. DNA for the CDR3: TGTGCCAGCAGTAGGACAGGGGGCAGCACCGGGGAGCTGTTTTTT. Residues: CASSRTGGSTGELFF.

The V gene is TRBV19, the J gene TRBJ2-6; tentatively, D is TRBD1 (6 bases). Germline V lookup: CDR1 LNHDA, CDR2 SQIVND (reference sequence). The CDR3 contains 17 residues. Trimming stripped 6 bases from V and 0 bases from J, with 15 bases between. The CDR3 sequence: CASRPRTVASGANVLTF. The CDR3 nucleotides are TGTGCCAGTAGACCAAGGACAGTCGCCTCTGGGGCCAACGTCCTGACTTTC.

The chain couples TRBV27 to TRBJ2-1, with a possible D match to TRBD2 (5 bases). The CDR3 length is 14 residues. Per germline, CDR1 MNHEY and CDR2 SMNVEV (reference sequence). V gave up 1 base and J gave up 6 bases, with 10 bases separating them. This chain's CDR3 is CASSLFYGINEQFF. The CDR3 DNA is TGTGCCAGCAGTTTATTCTACGGGATCAATGAGCAGTTCTTC.

The chain is built from TRBV7-9 and TRBJ1-2; D ambiguous. Trimming took 2 bases from V and 0 from J, leaving 7 bases between them. The CDR3 extends over 14 amino acids. From germline, CDR1 is SEHNR and CDR2 FQNEAQ (reference sequence). This chain's CDR3 is CASSLNTANYGYTF. The CDR3 nucleotides read TGTGCCAGCAGCTTAAATACAGCTAACTATGGCTACACCTTC.

J is TRBJ2-1 and V is TRBV10-3, with TRBD2 identical over 12 bases. V lost 0 bases, J lost 7 bases, and 10 bases stayed unmatched. Germline lookup yields CDR1 ENHRY and CDR2 SYGVKD. The CDR3 contains 18 residues. CDR3 nucleotides: TGTGCCATCAGTGAGTCGATTCGACTAGCGGGGGACCCGAATGAGCAGTTCTTC. Translated, it gives CAISESIRLAGDPNEQFF.

The chain recombines TRBV19 with TRBJ1-2; no clear D gene. CDR3 length: 14 amino acids. V shed 2 bases and J shed 5 bases, with 12 bases lying between them. Germline CDR1 reads LNHDA; CDR2 reads SQIVND (reference sequence). The CDR3 here is CASSIPGLMYGYTF. The CDR3 DNA reads as TGTGCCAGTAGTATACCCGGTCTTATGTATGGCTACACCTTC. Full variable domain (outside the CDR3, taken from reference TRBV19 and TRBJ1-2): DGGITQSPKYLFRKEGQNVTLSCEQNLNHDAMYWYRQDPGQGLRLIYYSQIVNDFQKGDIAEGYSVSREKKESFPLTVTSAQKNPTAFYLCASSIPGLMYGYTFGSGTRLTVV.

The chain joins TRBV5-6 to TRBJ2-2, with a tentative D call TRBD1 (6 bases). Trimming pared 2 bases from V and 2 bases from J, leaving 13 bases between. The germline V gene encodes CDR1 SGHDT and CDR2 YYEEEE. This CDR3 is built from 16 residues. In DNA form, the CDR3 reads TGTGCCAGCAGCTTCCGGACAGATTCAAACACCGGGGAGCTGTTTTTT. This sequence encodes CASSFRTDSNTGELFF.

Notes on this clone: A junction boundary mismatches the germline segment, possibly from a read error. This chain links TRBV7-2 with TRBJ2-7, with D perhaps matching TRBD1 (6 bases). The CDR3 spans 9 residues. From germline, CDR1 is SGHTA and CDR2 FQGNSA. The CDR3 DNA follows: TGTGCCAACCGACAGGTATCTAACTTC. Its translation is CANRQVSNF.

This chain links TRBV25-1 with TRBJ1-1, with D hard to call. Germline CDR1 is MGHDK and CDR2 is SYGVNS. The CDR3 contains 15 residues. Trimming removed 0 bases from V and 1 base from J, with 9 bases in between. CDR3 DNA: TGTGCCAGCAGTGAATATCCGTCGGGGAACACTGAAGCTTTCTTT. This gives the protein CASSEYPSGNTEAFF.

The rearrangement uses TRBV10-1 and TRBJ1-6; 8 bases match TRBD1. The V gene's germline CDR1 is WNHNN and CDR2 SYGVQD (reference sequence). This CDR3 contains 18 residues. Here the CDR3 DNA reads TGCGCTTACCAAGAGGGCAGGGGGCCCCCCGCTTTTCATTCACCCCTCCACTTT. It encodes CAYQEGRGPPAFHSPLHF.

The chain couples TRBV4-3 to TRBJ2-7, with D possibly TRBD2 on 6 matching bases. Germline V CDR1 and CDR2: LGHNA, YSLEER. The V gene lost 4 bases and the J gene lost 5 bases, with 18 bases spanning the gap. The length of the CDR3 is 15 residues. CDR3 loop: CASSLTSSGSHEQYF. As DNA, the CDR3 is TGCGCCAGCAGCCTGACGAGTAGCGGTTCCCACGAGCAGTACTTC.

This clone was observed a handful of times. V gene TRBV6-6 combines with J gene TRBJ2-5; 7 bases are a match to TRBD2. The CDR3 sequence is 14 residues long. Germline V gene lookup returns CDR1 MNHNY and CDR2 SVGAGI (reference sequence). The ends lost 6 bases at V and 4 bases at J; junction bases unmatched: 8. CDR3 sequence reads: CASSPTSSGETQYF. The CDR3 DNA reads as TGTGCCAGCAGCCCCACTTCTAGCGGAGAGACCCAGTACTTC.

Only a few counts were recorded for this clone. The chain carries TRBV27 and TRBJ2-5; 7 nucleotides match TRBD1. Germline V gene data show CDR1 as MNHEY and CDR2 as SMNVEV (reference sequence). The CDR3 has 15 residues. V lost 5 bases, J lost 5 bases, and 11 bases stayed unmatched. The CDR3 DNA is TGTGCCAGCAGTGAGGGAACCGGGACAGTGGAGACCCAGTACTTC. This translates into CASSEGTGTVETQYF.

This chain connects TRBV9 to TRBJ2-1; D gene ambiguous. The CDR3 contains 11 residues. CDR1 SGDLS and CDR2 YYNGEE come from the germline V gene. V was trimmed by 7 bases and J by 2 bases, leaving 4 bases between them. CDR3: CASGPYNEQFF. CDR3 nucleotide sequence: TGTGCCAGCGGCCCCTACAATGAGCAGTTCTTC.

This clone was detected a few times. The chain has TRBV30 and TRBJ1-6; D might be TRBD1 (6 bases). CDR1 is GTSNPN, CDR2 SVGIG, per germline (reference sequence). The CDR3 contains 15 residues. V lost 2 bases, J lost 6 bases, and 14 bases lay in between. CDR3 coding DNA: TGTGCCTGGAGTCTCGGGACACCTGTTAATTCACCCCTCCACTTT. Translating gives CAWSLGTPVNSPLHF.

The chain carries TRBV6-5 and TRBJ1-4, with 9 nucleotides matching TRBD1. The ends lost 3 bases at V and 4 bases at J; junction bases unmatched: 6. Germline V gene sequence: CDR1 MNHEY, CDR2 SVGAGI. This CDR3 is 16 amino acids long. CDR3 sequence (DNA): TGTGCCAGCAGTTATCAAAAGGGACAGGGTAATGAAAAACTGTTTTTT. It is translated as CASSYQKGQGNEKLFF.